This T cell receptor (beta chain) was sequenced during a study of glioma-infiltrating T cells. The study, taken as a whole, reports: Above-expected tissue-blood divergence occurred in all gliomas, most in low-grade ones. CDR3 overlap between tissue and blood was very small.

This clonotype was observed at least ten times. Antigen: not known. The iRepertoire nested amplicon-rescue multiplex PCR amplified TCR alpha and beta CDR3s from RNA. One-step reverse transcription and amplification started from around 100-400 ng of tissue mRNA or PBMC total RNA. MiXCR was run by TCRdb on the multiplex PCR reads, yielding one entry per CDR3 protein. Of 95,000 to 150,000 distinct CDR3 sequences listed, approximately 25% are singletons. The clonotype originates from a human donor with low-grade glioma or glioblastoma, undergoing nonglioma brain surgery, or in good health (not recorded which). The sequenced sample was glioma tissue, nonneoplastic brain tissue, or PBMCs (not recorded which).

The CDR3 loop is CATSDSRVGIINEQYF. The CDR3 DNA is TGTGCCACCAGTGATTCAAGGGTCGGGATCATCAACGAGCAGTACTTC. This rearrangement joins TRBV24-1 to TRBJ2-7, with a tentative D call TRBD2 (5 bases). This CDR3 region has 16 residues. The V end was cut by 2 bases, the J end by 5 bases, with 18 bases between. Germline CDR1 KGHDR, CDR2 SFDVKD.